This is a list of T cell receptor beta chains from one sample in a study of cytomegalovirus exposure and HLA in healthy donors. Sequenced by immunoSEQ multiplex PCR; TCRdb stores in-frame clones only, minus some. The sample consists of 150,000 to 200,000 clones, approximately 80% of them appearing once. The sample was PBMCs. The receptor source for this set is a woman aged 30 to 39 in good health and CMV-seropositive. Both conserved end residues are part of each CDR3. The D gene is left open where the match is weak. Size values are once, few and many counts, or a class for expanded clones, and some rows have none.

d_call clone_size j_call v_call cdr3_aa cdr3_nt
TRBD1 - TRBJ1-2 TRBV7-8 CASSLKTGGADGYTF TGTGCCAGCAGCTTGAAGACAGGGGGCGCGGATGGCTACACCTTC
- - TRBJ1-2 TRBV19 CASSLGYGYTF TGTGCCAGTAGTCTCGGCTATGGCTACACCTTC
- - TRBJ1-3 TRBV6-6 CASSYGGAGSGNTIYF TGTGCCAGCAGTTACGGGGGCGCGGGCTCTGGAAACACCATATATTTT
- - TRBJ2-7 TRBV11-2 CASSSYRVRDAVEQYF TGTGCCAGCAGCTCCTACAGGGTTAGGGATGCGGTTGAGCAGTACTTC
TRBD1 - TRBJ1-6 TRBV6-1 CASDRAGSPLHF TGTGCCAGCGACAGGGCTGGTTCACCCCTCCACTTT
- - TRBJ1-1 TRBV5-6 CASSLALNTEAFF TGTGCCAGCAGCTTGGCATTGAACACTGAAGCTTTCTTT
TRBD1 - TRBJ1-5 TRBV6-6 CASSPGTGRNQPQHF TGTGCCAGCAGTCCGGGGACAGGGCGCAATCAGCCCCAGCATTTT
TRBD2 once TRBJ2-3 TRBV15 CATSRGGGLAASGESTDTQYF TGTGCCACCAGCAGAGGAGGAGGACTAGCGGCCTCCGGGGAATCCACAGATACGCAGTATTTT
- - TRBJ2-1 TRBV19 CASKGTPGLEQFF TGTGCCAGTAAGGGGACTCCCGGCCTTGAGCAGTTCTTC
TRBD2 - TRBJ2-7 TRBV7-2 CASSHRGGGVEQYF TGTGCCAGCAGCCACCGGGGGGGTGGGGTCGAGCAGTACTTC
- - TRBJ1-2 TRBV7-7 CASSSINPPGCGYTF TGTGCTAGCAGCTCCATAAACCCACCGGGATGTGGCTACACCTTC
TRBD2 - TRBJ2-7 TRBV7-6 CASSSPQSGRNYEQYF TGTGCCAGCAGCTCACCCCAAAGCGGGAGGAACTACGAGCAGTACTTC
TRBD1 - TRBJ2-7 TRBV6-1 CASSRQGATYEQYF TGTGCCAGCAGTCGACAGGGGGCGACCTACGAGCAGTACTTC
TRBD2 once TRBJ2-3 TRBV19 CASTRTSGRTDTQYF TGTGCCAGTACCCGGACTAGCGGGAGAACAGATACGCAGTATTTT
- - TRBJ2-7 TRBV15 CATSRDRGRGSYEQYF TGTGCCACCAGCAGAGATCGAGGGAGGGGGTCCTACGAGCAGTACTTC
TRBD1 - TRBJ2-5 TRBV2 CASSEGTGPGETQYF TGTGCCAGCAGTGAGGGGACAGGGCCAGGGGAGACCCAGTACTTC
- few TRBJ1-4 TRBV10-3 CAISDGGADEKLFF TGTGCCATCAGTGATGGGGGGGCCGATGAAAAACTGTTTTTT
TRBD2 - TRBJ2-1 TRBV18 CASSPLATSGRPNEQFF TGTGCCAGCTCCCCACTGGCGACTAGCGGGAGGCCCAATGAGCAGTTCTTC
- - TRBJ2-6 TRBV6-1 CASRDIGSGANVLTF TGTGCCAGTCGGGACATTGGCTCTGGGGCCAACGTCCTGACTTTC
TRBD2 - TRBJ2-1 TRBV7-2 CASSPVGEGYNEQFF TGTGCCAGCAGCCCAGTAGGGGAGGGCTACAATGAGCAGTTCTTC
TRBD2 once TRBJ2-3 TRBV10-3 CAITRGAGGTTDTQYF TGTGCCATCACCCGAGGAGCGGGGGGGACCACAGATACGCAGTATTTT
TRBD2 few TRBJ2-5 TRBV9 CASSPGTSGRETQYF TGTGCCAGCAGCCCTGGGACTAGCGGGAGGGAGACCCAGTACTTC
- - TRBJ1-1 TRBV4-1 CASSPRTANTEAFF TGCGCCAGCAGCCCTCGGACAGCGAACACTGAAGCTTTCTTT
TRBD2 - TRBJ2-1 TRBV7-7 CASSGTGTSGTQQFF TGTGCTAGCAGCGGAACCGGGACTAGCGGTACGCAGCAGTTCTTC
TRBD2 - TRBJ2-7 TRBV27 CASSLTSVRYEQYF TGTGCCAGCAGTTTAACTAGCGTGCGCTACGAGCAGTACTTC
- once TRBJ2-2 TRBV27 CASSYGDTGELFF TGTGCCAGCAGTTACGGGGACACCGGGGAGCTGTTTTTT
- - TRBJ2-7 TRBV6-6 CASNYGSVRGEQYF TGTGCCAGCAACTACGGCAGCGTACGGGGCGAGCAGTACTTC
TRBD2 - TRBJ2-1 TRBV18 CASSPSGSSQFF TGTGCCAGCTCCCCCAGCGGGAGCTCGCAGTTCTTC
TRBD2 - TRBJ2-1 TRBV5-1 CASSRLGTSGSSYNEQFF TGCGCCAGCAGCCGGTTGGGAACTAGCGGGAGCTCCTACAATGAGCAGTTCTTC
TRBD1 - TRBJ1-1 TRBV6-9 CASSYGDSLNTEAFF TGTGCCAGCAGTTACGGGGACAGTTTGAACACTGAAGCTTTCTTT
- - TRBJ2-5 TRBV19 CASSARTARETQYF TGTGCCAGTAGTGCCAGGACAGCTAGGGAGACCCAGTACTTC
TRBD1 - TRBJ1-1 TRBV25-1 CASSDALGTANTEAFF TGTGCCAGCAGTGACGCCTTGGGGACAGCGAACACTGAAGCTTTCTTT
TRBD2 - TRBJ2-1 TRBV5-4 CASSLNSGNYNEQFF TGTGCCAGCAGCTTGAATAGCGGGAATTACAATGAGCAGTTCTTC
- - TRBJ1-1 TRBV6-5 CASSPGVPLEAFF TGTGCCAGCAGTCCCGGGGTTCCGCTTGAAGCTTTCTTT
- - TRBJ2-5 TRBV10-3 CAIRSSENAGETQYF TGTGCCATCAGGTCGAGTGAGAATGCGGGGGAGACCCAGTACTTC
TRBD2 - TRBJ2-1 TRBV2 CASSEALGLAVYNEQFF TGTGCCAGCAGTGAAGCGCTCGGACTAGCGGTATACAATGAGCAGTTCTTC
- - TRBJ2-6 TRBV27 CASSFGQSFFSGANVLTF TGTGCCAGCAGTTTTGGGCAGTCCTTTTTCTCTGGGGCCAACGTCCTGACTTTC
TRBD1 - TRBJ2-7 TRBV2 CASSWDRSYEQYF TGTGCCAGCAGTTGGGACAGATCCTACGAGCAGTACTTC
- - TRBJ1-1 TRBV19 CASSREEDTEAFF TGTGCCAGCTCGAGAGAGGAGGACACTGAAGCTTTCTTT
- - TRBJ2-7 TRBV7-8 CASSRIQGTYEQYF TGTGCCAGCAGCCGAATACAGGGTACCTACGAGCAGTACTTC
TRBD2 - TRBJ2-7 TRBV27 CASSLYPPGLAYEQYF TGTGCCAGCAGTTTATACCCCCCCGGACTAGCTTACGAGCAGTACTTC
- - TRBJ1-5 TRBV28 CASSPSQWAASTARYSNQPQHF TGTGCCAGCAGTCCGTCCCAGTGGGCAGCCTCGACCGCCAGGTATAGCAATCAGCCCCAGCATTTT
- - TRBJ1-5 TRBV7-9 CASSEVNQPQHF TGTGCCAGCAGCGAGGTCAATCAGCCCCAGCATTTT
- - TRBJ2-2 TRBV11-2 CASSLVWGDTGELFF TGTGCCAGCAGCTTAGTTTGGGGAGACACCGGGGAGCTGTTTTTT
TRBD1 - TRBJ1-6 TRBV5-4 CASSFGRGQSNSPLHF TGTGCCAGCAGCTTTGGCAGGGGGCAGTCAAATTCACCCCTCCACTTT
- - TRBJ1-1 TRBV5-1 CASSGSSSKQFNTEAFF TGCGCCAGCAGCGGATCCTCTTCGAAACAGTTTAACACTGAAGCTTTCTTT
- once TRBJ1-2 TRBV27 CASSDHSRGPYGYTF TGTGCCAGCAGTGATCATTCCAGGGGCCCGTATGGCTACACCTTC
- few TRBJ1-4 TRBV4-1 CASSQPYAGGNNEKLFF TGCGCCAGCAGCCAACCGTATGCGGGGGGGAATAATGAAAAACTGTTTTTT
- few TRBJ2-7 TRBV29-1 CSASGLYYEQYF TGCAGCGCAAGCGGACTATACTACGAGCAGTACTTC
- - TRBJ2-1 TRBV7-9 CASSSGLTSSYNEQFF TGTGCCAGCAGCTCCGGTCTTACGAGCTCCTACAATGAGCAGTTCTTC
- few TRBJ2-3 TRBV29-1 CSVEARSQYF TGCAGCGTTGAGGCCCGATCGCAGTATTTT
- - TRBJ2-3 TRBV5-1 CASSRTDTQYF TGCGCCAGCAGCCGGACAGATACGCAGTATTTT
TRBD1 once TRBJ1-1 TRBV11-3 CASSRQGWTEAFF TGTGCCAGCAGTCGACAGGGCTGGACTGAAGCTTTCTTT
- - TRBJ1-4 TRBV6-5 CASSYLQGNEKLFF TGTGCCAGCAGTTACCTACAGGGTAATGAAAAACTGTTTTTT
- - TRBJ1-2 TRBV4-3 CASSHRSLYGYTF TGCGCCAGCAGCCACAGGTCCCTCTATGGCTACACCTTC
TRBD1 - TRBJ1-5 TRBV2 CASSEFFGQGNQPQHF TGTGCCAGCAGTGAATTCTTCGGACAGGGCAATCAGCCCCAGCATTTT
TRBD2 - TRBJ2-2 TRBV19 CASSIVRGVNTGELFF TGTGCCAGTAGTATAGTTCGGGGGGTCAACACCGGGGAGCTGTTTTTT